This T cell receptor beta chain was recorded in a study of T cells in Graves' hyperthyroidism and ophthalmopathy. The CDR3 runs 16 residues. Template material for amplifying TCR beta CDR3 regions consisted of RNA transcripts. In the first-round RT-PCR of the TCR CDR3, the HTBI primer set was used. TCRdb analysed the multiplex PCR reads with MiXCR anew, one entry per CDR3 protein. The table records fewer than 800,000 distinct CDR3 sequences, roughly 15% of them present only once. On this clonotype itself: Germline is not matched at one junction end, which may reflect a read error.

Material for sequencing was blood. V gene TRBV12-3 or TRBV12-4 combines with J gene TRBJ2-7; 15 nucleotides line up with TRBD2. The sequence came from a man aged 18 to 29 with Graves' hyperthyroidism. The CDR3 protein is CASSLAGTSGRSERYF. CDR3 nucleotides: TGTGCCAGCAGTTTGGCCGGGACTAGCGGGAGGTCCGAGCGGTACTTC.